This TCR beta chain was profiled in a study of blood T cells in healthy people across ages. Study outcomes and limitations: It was found that TCR beta diversity correlated strongly with the percentage of naive T cells. A roughly linear age-dependent decrease characterized TCR beta diversity per million T cells.

Primers used in a second PCR of roughly 6 to 11 cycles were a sample-barcoded 5' primer and a J-beta primer mix. Using its own MiXCR run on the 5' RACE reads, TCRdb lists one record per CDR3 protein. Of approximately 800,000 distinct CDR3 sequences in the sample, more than 35% were seen once. For this clonotype: Antigen: not known.

CDR1 is SGHVS and CDR2 is FNYEAQ in the germline V gene. The CDR3 runs to 18 residues. V shed 2 bases and J shed 0 bases, with 17 bases lying between them. This sequence joins TRBV7-6 and TRBJ2-1, with D uncertain. The sequenced sample consisted of blood. The clonotype originates from a man at least 80 years old in good health. The CDR3 sequence: CASSLSPPRTYSYNEQFF. CDR3 bases: TGTGCCAGCAGCTTAAGTCCCCCTCGGACGTACTCCTACAATGAGCAGTTCTTC.